These 18 T cell receptor beta chains share one sample of origin, sequenced in a study of early T cells in non-severe SARS-CoV-2 infection. TCRdb re-derived calls from the 5' RACE reads in MiXCR, one entry per CDR3 protein. Among tens of thousands of distinct CDR3 sequences listed, around 13% were seen once. Material: whole blood. These TCRs come from an adult who was a healthcare worker with PCR-confirmed SARS-CoV-2 infection or an uninfected control (not recorded which).

V is TRBV5-5 and J is TRBJ2-3; D is undetermined. The V gene lost 3 bases and the J gene lost 6 bases, with 11 bases spanning the gap. This CDR3 has 13 amino acids. Germline V gives CDR1 SGHKS, CDR2 YYEKEE (reference sequence). The CDR3 coding sequence is TGTGCCAGCAGCTACTCGATGGCCGATACGCAGTATTTT. It encodes CASSYSMADTQYF.

This clonotype showed up just a few times. This chain links TRBV29-1 with TRBJ1-1, with D perhaps matching TRBD1 (5 bases). Between the trimmed V and J ends, which lost 3 bases and 0 bases, there was a span of 8 bases. This CDR3 is built from 13 residues. From germline, CDR1 is SQVTM and CDR2 ANQGSEA. The CDR3 region has the DNA TGCAGCGTTGAGAGACAGATGAACACTGAAGCTTTCTTT. Amino acid sequence: CSVERQMNTEAFF.

The rearrangement uses TRBV7-2 and TRBJ2-5; TRBD1 matches at 8 bases. Germline values: CDR1 SGHTA, CDR2 FQGNSA. V trimming: 5 bases; J trimming: 2 bases; junction bases outside the gene matches: 4. The CDR3 has 14 amino acids. The CDR3 DNA follows: TGTGCCAGCAGCCTGACAGGGGATCAAGAGACCCAGTACTTC. Its translation: CASSLTGDQETQYF.

The chain couples TRBV5-1 to TRBJ2-7, with TRBD1 identical over 10 bases. The CDR3 is 19 amino acids. Germline-derived CDR1 and CDR2 are SGHRS and YFSETQ. The V segment lost 4 bases and the J segment 3 bases; nucleotides outside the gene matches: 19. The CDR3 DNA sequence: TGCGCCAGCAGCGTACCCGGGACAGGGGAGACTAGTGCACTCTACGAGCAGTACTTC. Protein product: CASSVPGTGETSALYEQYF.

The chain carries TRBV20-1 and TRBJ2-6; TRBD1 might be the D (5 bases). Germline lookup yields CDR1 DFQATT and CDR2 SNEGSKA (reference sequence). The ends were cut back, 3 bases at V and 4 bases at J, with 10 bases in the middle. The CDR3 sequence is 14 residues long. CDR3 sequence: CSASPTVGANVLTF. The DNA of the CDR3 is TGCAGTGCTAGCCCGACAGTAGGGGCCAACGTCCTGACTTTC.

This sequence joins TRBV29-1 and TRBJ1-1, with 8 bases matching TRBD1. The CDR3 runs to 13 residues. CDR1 and CDR2 (germline): SQVTM, ANQGSEA. V lost 6 bases to trimming and J lost 0 bases; unmatched junction nucleotides: 3. CDR3 bases: TGCAGCGTCGGACAGGGCCTGAACACTGAAGCTTTCTTT. Translating gives CSVGQGLNTEAFF.

This clonotype has more than one count but fewer than ten. As DNA, the CDR3 is TGTGCCAGCAGTGCGGACAGAGATACGCAGTATTTT. Protein product: CASSADRDTQYF. The rearrangement links TRBV12-3 or TRBV12-4 to TRBJ2-3; D is possibly TRBD1 (6 bases). Trimming took off 5 bases at V and 5 bases at J, with 8 bases between the two ends. The CDR3 is made up of 12 amino acids.

The DNA for the CDR3 is TGTGCCAGCAGTGGGGGGACAGGGAGCTCACCCCTCCACTTT. Protein product: CASSGGTGSSPLHF. The rearrangement links TRBV28 to TRBJ1-6; 9 bases line up with TRBD1. The CDR3 covers 14 residues. CDR1 and CDR2 (germline): MDHEN, SYDVKM. The ends lost 5 bases at V and 10 bases at J; junction bases unmatched: 6.

V and J are TRBV29-1 and TRBJ2-1; 8 positions agree with TRBD1. V was clipped by 8 bases and J by 6 bases; unmatched bases: 3. Germline CDR1 is SQVTM and CDR2 is ANQGSEA. The CDR3 consists of 11 residues. This chain's CDR3 is CSTDRGNEQFF. Here the CDR3 DNA reads TGCAGCACCGACAGGGGCAATGAGCAGTTCTTC.

The V gene is TRBV9, the J gene TRBJ2-1; D may correspond to TRBD1 or TRBD2 (5 bases each). With 4 bases removed from V and 4 bases from J, the gap between germline ends came to 15 bases. From germline, CDR1 is SGDLS and CDR2 YYNGEE. The CDR3 has 15 residues. CDR3 in amino acids: CASSPIRGEYNEQFF. CDR3 sequence (DNA): TGTGCCAGCAGCCCAATTCGAGGGGAATACAATGAGCAGTTCTTC.

The J gene is TRBJ2-3, the V gene TRBV6-2 or TRBV6-3, with D hard to call. This CDR3 has 16 amino acids. Looked up from germline, CDR1 is MNHEY and CDR2 is SVGEGT. V lost 6 bases and J lost 5, with 21 bases in between. The CDR3 reads CASRPLSGDLGDTQYF. The DNA of the CDR3 is TGTGCCAGCAGACCCCTGTCAGGTGATTTGGGAGATACGCAGTATTTT.

This clonotype was counted between two and nine times. J is TRBJ2-7 and V is TRBV6-2 or TRBV6-3; the D is unclear. The length of the CDR3 is 12 residues. The V and J ends lost 8 bases and 4 bases respectively, with 12 bases between them. Germline loops: CDR1 MNHEY, CDR2 SVGEGT. Here the CDR3 DNA reads TGTGCCAGCGGGGTAAACTTGTACGAGCAGTACTTC. It translates to CASGVNLYEQYF.

This clonotype was counted many times. This sequence joins TRBV2 and TRBJ2-1, with TRBD2 identical over 7 bases. The V gene end was trimmed by 6 bases and the J gene end by 0 bases; junction bases not matched to a gene: 5. CDR3 size: 15 residues. Germline CDR1 reads SNHLY; CDR2 reads FYNNEI. The CDR3 DNA follows: TGTGCCAGCAGGTCGTCGGGGGGCTCCTACAATGAGCAGTTCTTC. Amino acid sequence: CASRSSGGSYNEQFF. The full variable domain, rest sourced from reference TRBV2 and TRBJ2-1, is EPEVTQTPSHQVTQMGQEVILRCVPISNHLYFYWYRQILGQKVEFLVSFYNNEISEKSEIFDDQFSVERPDGSNFTLKIRSTKLEDSAMYFCASRSSGGSYNEQFFGPGTRLTVL.

The V and J genes are TRBV6-5 and TRBJ2-1; perhaps TRBD2 as D (6 bases). Germline V gene sequence: CDR1 MNHEY, CDR2 SVGAGI. V lost 5 bases and J 4 bases, leaving 12 bases between the germline ends. This CDR3 region has 14 residues. The CDR3 DNA sequence: TGTGCCAGCAGTCCCCGGAGGGTTTACAATGAGCAGTTCTTC. This encodes CASSPRRVYNEQFF.

J is TRBJ1-6 and V is TRBV12-3 or TRBV12-4, with no clear D. V lost 2 bases and J 10 bases, leaving 12 bases between the germline ends. CDR3 size: 14 residues. The CDR3 reads CASSLSGFLSPLHF. The CDR3 DNA reads as TGTGCCAGCAGTTTAAGCGGTTTTTTGTCACCCCTCCACTTT.

This clonotype was observed at least ten times. The chain has TRBV28 and TRBJ1-3; no clear D. In germline, CDR1 is MDHEN, CDR2 SYDVKM. CDR3 length: 17 residues. The V and J ends lost 2 bases and 0 bases respectively, with 14 bases between them. The CDR3 bases are TGTGCCAGCAGTTTAGGCGGCAGCAACCCCTCTGGAAACACCATATATTTT. It is translated as CASSLGGSNPSGNTIYF.

About this clonotype itself: The junction and the germline gene differ at one end; a read error may be behind it. V and J are TRBV10-3 and TRBJ1-2; 7 positions match TRBD1. Per germline, CDR1 ENHRY and CDR2 SYGVKD. The CDR3 runs 14 residues. The CDR3 region has the DNA TGTGGCATCAAGGGGGCAGGGATTAACTATGGCTACACCTTC. It specifies CGIKGAGINYGYTF.

The chain has TRBV6-2 or TRBV6-3 and TRBJ1-5; 7 bases are a match to TRBD1. After removal of 4 bases from V and 2 bases from J, the junction contained 8 bases not matched to a gene. This CDR3 has 16 residues. Per germline, CDR1 MNHEY and CDR2 SVGEGT. The CDR3 coding sequence is TGTGCCAGCAGTTTACGCCGCGGACAGGGCAATCAGCCCCAGCATTTT. Amino acids: CASSLRRGQGNQPQHF.